This T cell receptor (beta chain) was recorded in a study of early T cells in non-severe SARS-CoV-2 infection. The wider study: Chains from this unsorted whole-blood bulk RNA could not be paired. The study's findings and limits: Private and CD4 specificities were missed by VDJdb matching, which favored anti-spike CD8 responses.

This clonotype has more than one count but fewer than ten. Its antigen is not identified. Germline loops: CDR1 SGHRS, CDR2 YFSETQ. The CDR3 sequence is 13 residues long. V lost 6 bases, J lost 1 base, and 10 bases lay in between. Molecules of cDNA were individually given unique molecular identifiers that were attached to them. Each CDR3 protein gets one entry after TCRdb re-called the 5' RACE reads with MiXCR. The sample consists of 70,000 or so distinct CDR3 sequences, roughly an eighth of them appearing once. The rearrangement joins TRBV5-1 to TRBJ1-1; D unclear. Sequences were obtained from whole blood. The clonotype comes from an adult who was a healthcare worker with PCR-confirmed SARS-CoV-2 infection or an uninfected control (not recorded which). CDR3 region: CASMWGENTEAFF. The CDR3 DNA reads TGCGCCAGCATGTGGGGAGAGAACACTGAAGCTTTCTTT. Together with reference TRBV5-1 and TRBJ1-1, the CDR3 gives the full variable domain: KAGVTQTPRYLIKTRGQQVTLSCSPISGHRSVSWYQQTPGQGLQFLFEYFSETQRNKGNFPGRFSGRQFSNSRSEMNVSTLELGDSALYLCASMWGENTEAFFGQGTRLTVV.